This TCR beta chain appears in the sequencing data of a study of monozygotic twins with inflammatory bowel disease. Germline CDR1 MNHEY, CDR2 SMNVEV (reference sequence). This CDR3 is 15 amino acids long. Whole blood without T cell sorting served as the source of isolated total RNA. TCRdb reanalyzed the 5' RACE reads and collapses them to one entry per CDR3 protein, without DNA. The sample's table shows 150,000 to 200,000 distinct CDR3 sequences. The receptor comes from a human donor with ulcerative colitis or Crohn's disease, or a healthy co-twin of an affected twin (not recorded which). The sample consisted of blood. J is TRBJ2-1 and V is TRBV27. Here the CDR3 reads CASRLSGALYNEQFF.